The entry below gives a single T cell receptor (beta chain) sequence along with its context. These data come from a study of blood T cell repertoires in COVID-19. Study as a whole: Some COVID-19 samples were acute and others convalescent; all came from the United States, Italy and Spain. Sample material is recorded as cDNA or gDNA derived from T cells, B-cell-depleted T cells, or PBMCs.

The CDR3 length is 19 residues. Trimming took 1 base from V and 8 from J; bases not matched to a gene: 16. Germline V gene data show CDR1 as LGHDT and CDR2 as YNNKEL (reference sequence). Original processing methods: The assay estimated nucleated cells by amplifying reference gene primers. The data were produced by immunoSEQ multiplex PCR, yet TCRdb's version contains in-frame clones alone and is incomplete. V, J and clone size were drawn from that table, and D and trimming were deduced from the DNA. The sample shows roughly 260,000 clones, about 89% of them seen only once. The specimen was peripheral blood. This rearrangement joins TRBV3-1 (or the pseudogene TRBV3-2) to TRBJ2-5; 13 bases line up with TRBD2. This TCR was sampled from a woman aged 45-59 years with acute or convalescent COVID-19. The CDR3 spells CASSQVLGTSGISPDTQYF. The CDR3 region has the DNA TGTGCCAGCAGCCAAGTACTCGGGACTAGCGGGATCTCCCCGGACACCCAGTACTTC.